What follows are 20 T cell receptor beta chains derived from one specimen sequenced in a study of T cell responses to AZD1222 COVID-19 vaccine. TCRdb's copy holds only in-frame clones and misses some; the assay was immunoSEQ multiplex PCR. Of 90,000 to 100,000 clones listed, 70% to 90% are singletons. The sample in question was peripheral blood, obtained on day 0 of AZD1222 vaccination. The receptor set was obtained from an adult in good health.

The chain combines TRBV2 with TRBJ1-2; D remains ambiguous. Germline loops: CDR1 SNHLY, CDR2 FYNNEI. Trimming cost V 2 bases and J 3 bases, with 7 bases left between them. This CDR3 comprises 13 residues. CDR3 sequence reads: CASSERADYGYTF. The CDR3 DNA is TGTGCCAGCAGTGAAAGGGCGGACTATGGCTACACCTTC. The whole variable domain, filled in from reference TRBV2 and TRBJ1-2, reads EPEVTQTPSHQVTQMGQEVILRCVPISNHLYFYWYRQILGQKVEFLVSFYNNEISEKSEIFDDQFSVERPDGSNFTLKIRSTKLEDSAMYFCASSERADYGYTFGSGTRLTVV.

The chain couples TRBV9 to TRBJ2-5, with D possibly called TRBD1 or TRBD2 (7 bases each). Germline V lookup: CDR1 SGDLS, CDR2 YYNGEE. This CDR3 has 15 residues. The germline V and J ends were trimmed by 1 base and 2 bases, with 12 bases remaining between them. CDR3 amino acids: CASSVWQGGQETQYF. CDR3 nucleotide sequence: TGTGCCAGCAGCGTATGGCAGGGGGGGCAAGAGACCCAGTACTTC.

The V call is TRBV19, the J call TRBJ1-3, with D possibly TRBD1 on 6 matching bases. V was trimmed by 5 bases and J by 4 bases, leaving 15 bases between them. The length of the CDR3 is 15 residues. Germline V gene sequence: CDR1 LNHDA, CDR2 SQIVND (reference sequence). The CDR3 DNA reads TGTGCCAGTAGTTTAACCCAGGGGTCCGGAAACACCATATATTTT. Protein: CASSLTQGSGNTIYF. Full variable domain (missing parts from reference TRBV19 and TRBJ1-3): DGGITQSPKYLFRKEGQNVTLSCEQNLNHDAMYWYRQDPGQGLRLIYYSQIVNDFQKGDIAEGYSVSREKKESFPLTVTSAQKNPTAFYLCASSLTQGSGNTIYFGEGSWLTVV.

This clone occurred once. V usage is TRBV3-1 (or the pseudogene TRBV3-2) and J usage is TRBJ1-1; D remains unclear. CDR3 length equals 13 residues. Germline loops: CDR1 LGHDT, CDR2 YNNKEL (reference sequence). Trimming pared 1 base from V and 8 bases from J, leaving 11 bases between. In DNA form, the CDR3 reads TGTGCCAGCAGCCAAGTGGGTACAGCAGAAGCTTTCTTT. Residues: CASSQVGTAEAFF.

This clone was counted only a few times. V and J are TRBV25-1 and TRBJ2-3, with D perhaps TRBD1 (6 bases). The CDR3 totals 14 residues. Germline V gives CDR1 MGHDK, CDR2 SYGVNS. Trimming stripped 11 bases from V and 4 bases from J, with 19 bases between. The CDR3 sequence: CASQMGAGADTQYF. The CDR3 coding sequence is TGTGCCTCCCAGATGGGGGCAGGGGCAGATACGCAGTATTTT.

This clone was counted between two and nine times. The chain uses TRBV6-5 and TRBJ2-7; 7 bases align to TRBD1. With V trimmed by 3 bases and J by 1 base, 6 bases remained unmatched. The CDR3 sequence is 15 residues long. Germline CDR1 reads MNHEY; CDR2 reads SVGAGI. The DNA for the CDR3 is TGTGCCAGCAGTTATGGAACAGGGGAATCCTACGAGCAGTACTTC. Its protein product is CASSYGTGESYEQYF.

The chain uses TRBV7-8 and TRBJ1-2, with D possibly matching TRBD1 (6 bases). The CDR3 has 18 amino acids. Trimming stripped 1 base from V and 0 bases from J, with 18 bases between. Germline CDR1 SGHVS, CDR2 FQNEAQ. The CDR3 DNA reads TGTGCCAGCAGCTTAGATGGGGGACACATGTTTACTAACTATGGCTACACCTTC. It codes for CASSLDGGHMFTNYGYTF.

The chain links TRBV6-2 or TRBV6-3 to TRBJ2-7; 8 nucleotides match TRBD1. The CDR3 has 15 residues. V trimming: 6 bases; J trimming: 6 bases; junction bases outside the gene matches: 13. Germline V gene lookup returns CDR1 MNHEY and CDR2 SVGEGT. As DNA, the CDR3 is TGTGCCAGCAGCCGACATAGGACAGGGACCTCCGAGCAGTACGTC. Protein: CASSRHRTGTSEQYV.

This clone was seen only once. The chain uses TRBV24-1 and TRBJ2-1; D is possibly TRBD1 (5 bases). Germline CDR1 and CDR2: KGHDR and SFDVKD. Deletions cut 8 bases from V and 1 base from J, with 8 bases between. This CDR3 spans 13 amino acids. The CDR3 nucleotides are TGTGCCACCACAGACAGTTCCTACAATGAGCAGTTCTTC. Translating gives CATTDSSYNEQFF.

The CDR3 DNA reads TGTGCCAGCAGCTTAAGTGGAGTAGCGCCGGGGAATGAGCAGTTCTTC. Amino acids: CASSLSGVAPGNEQFF. This chain links TRBV7-3 with TRBJ2-1; D is possibly TRBD2 (5 bases). This CDR3 has 16 residues. The ends were cut back, 1 base at V and 7 bases at J, with 17 bases in the middle. The germline V gene has CDR1 SGHTA and CDR2 FQGTGA.

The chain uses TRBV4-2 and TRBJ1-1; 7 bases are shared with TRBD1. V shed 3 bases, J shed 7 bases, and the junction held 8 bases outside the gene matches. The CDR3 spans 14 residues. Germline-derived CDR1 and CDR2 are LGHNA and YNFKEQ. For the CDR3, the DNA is TGTGCCAGCAGCCAGAGTGGGACAGAGATTGAAGCTTTCTTT. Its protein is CASSQSGTEIEAFF.

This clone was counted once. The CDR3 spells CASSHGLGAGVGELFF. CDR3 nucleotide sequence: TGTGCCAGCAGCCACGGCCTCGGGGCGGGGGTCGGGGAGCTGTTTTTT. This chain connects TRBV7-3 to TRBJ2-2; 7 nucleotides match TRBD2. J was trimmed by 7 bases and V by 5 bases; bases with no gene match: 13. The CDR3 extends over 16 amino acids. Germline assignment: CDR1 SGHTA and CDR2 FQGTGA.

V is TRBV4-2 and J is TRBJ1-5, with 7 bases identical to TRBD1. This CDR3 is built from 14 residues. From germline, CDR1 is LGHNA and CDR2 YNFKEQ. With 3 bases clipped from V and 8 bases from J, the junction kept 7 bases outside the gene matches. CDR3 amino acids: CASSQGETGKPQHF. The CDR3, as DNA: TGTGCCAGCAGCCAGGGGGAGACAGGGAAGCCCCAGCATTTT.

The CDR3 loop is CATSGQGLRETQYF. CDR3 sequence (DNA): TGTGCCACCAGTGGACAGGGCCTTCGAGAGACCCAGTACTTC. The V call is TRBV24-1, the J call TRBJ2-5; 7 nucleotides line up with TRBD1. V dropped 5 bases and J dropped 4; count of bases not matched to a gene: 6. The CDR3 sequence is 14 residues long. From germline, CDR1 is KGHDR and CDR2 SFDVKD.

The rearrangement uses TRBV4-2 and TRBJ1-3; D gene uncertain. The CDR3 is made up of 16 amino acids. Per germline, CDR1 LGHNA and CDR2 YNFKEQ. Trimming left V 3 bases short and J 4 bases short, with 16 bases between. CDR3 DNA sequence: TGTGCCAGCAGCCAGGAGGCTGATGCGTACGGAAACACCATATATTTT. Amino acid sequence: CASSQEADAYGNTIYF.

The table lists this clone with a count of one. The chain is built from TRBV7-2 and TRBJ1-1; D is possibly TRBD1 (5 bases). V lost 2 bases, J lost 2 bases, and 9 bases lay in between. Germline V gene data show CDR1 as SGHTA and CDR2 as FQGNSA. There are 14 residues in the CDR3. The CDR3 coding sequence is TGTGCCAGCAGCTTACGGACATCCAACACTGAAGCTTTCTTT. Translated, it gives CASSLRTSNTEAFF.

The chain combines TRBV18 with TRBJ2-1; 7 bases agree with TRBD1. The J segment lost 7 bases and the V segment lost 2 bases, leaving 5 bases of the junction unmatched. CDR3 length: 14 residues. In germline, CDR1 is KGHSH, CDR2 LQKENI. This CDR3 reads CASSPLDRQNEQFF. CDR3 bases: TGTGCCAGCTCACCATTGGACAGGCAAAATGAGCAGTTCTTC.

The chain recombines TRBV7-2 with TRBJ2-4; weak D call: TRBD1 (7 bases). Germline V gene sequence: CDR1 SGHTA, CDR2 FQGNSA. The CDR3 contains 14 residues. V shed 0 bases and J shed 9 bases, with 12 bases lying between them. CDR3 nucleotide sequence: TGTGCCAGCAGCTTAGCTGGGCAGGGGGGCATTCAGTACTTC. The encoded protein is CASSLAGQGGIQYF.

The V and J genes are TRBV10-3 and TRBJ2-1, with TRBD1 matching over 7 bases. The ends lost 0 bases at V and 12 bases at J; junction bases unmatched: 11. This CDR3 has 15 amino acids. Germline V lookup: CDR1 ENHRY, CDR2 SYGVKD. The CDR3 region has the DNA TGTGCCATCAGTGAGTCGTGGGACAGCCCCAGGGGGCAGTTCTTC. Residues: CAISESWDSPRGQFF.

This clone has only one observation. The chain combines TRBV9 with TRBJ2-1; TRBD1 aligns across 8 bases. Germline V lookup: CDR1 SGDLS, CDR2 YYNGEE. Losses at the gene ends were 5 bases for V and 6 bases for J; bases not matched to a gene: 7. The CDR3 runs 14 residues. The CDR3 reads CASSEQGDPNEQFF. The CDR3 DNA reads TGTGCCAGCAGTGAACAGGGGGACCCCAATGAGCAGTTCTTC.